This entry lists 25 T cell receptor beta chains sequenced from one sample in a study of cytomegalovirus exposure and HLA in healthy donors. PCR employed 60 Vbeta and 13 Jbeta primers. Generated by immunoSEQ multiplex PCR, the TCRdb table keeps only in-frame clones and is missing some. The data show 95,000 to 150,000 clones, more than 60% seen once. Input material: PBMCs. Receptors originate from a man aged 18 to 29 in good health and CMV-seronegative.

The V gene is TRBV9, the J gene TRBJ2-5; tentatively, D is TRBD2 (6 bases). Germline V lookup: CDR1 SGDLS, CDR2 YYNGEE. This CDR3 is built from 14 residues. Trimming took off 0 bases at V and 5 bases at J, with 11 bases between the two ends. CDR3 nucleotides: TGTGCCAGCAGCGTAGTCCCAAGCGGGGAGACCCAGTACTTC. It codes for CASSVVPSGETQYF.

This clone has only a few counts. The gene calls are TRBV5-4 and TRBJ1-1; TRBD1 might be the D (6 bases). CDR1 is SGHNT, CDR2 YYREEE, per germline (reference sequence). Trimming took 4 bases from V and 0 from J, leaving 13 bases between them. The CDR3 runs 15 residues. The CDR3 nucleotides are TGTGCCAGCAGCCAGGGGATTACCGTGAACACTGAAGCTTTCTTT. Residues: CASSQGITVNTEAFF.

The genes are TRBV4-2 and TRBJ2-3; D remains unclear. The germline CDR1 and CDR2 sequences are LGHNA and YNFKEQ. The germline V and J ends were trimmed by 0 bases and 1 base, with 8 bases remaining between them. CDR3 length equals 15 residues. The DNA of the CDR3 is TGTGCCAGCAGCCAAGATCTCGAGGGCACAGATACGCAGTATTTT. It encodes CASSQDLEGTDTQYF.

Comments on this clone: At one of its ends the junction is not consistent with the germline gene, which may arise from a read error. This sequence joins TRBV7-9 and TRBJ1-1, with D possibly TRBD1 on 5 matching bases. CDR3 length: 16 residues. CDR1 is SEHNR and CDR2 is FQNEAQ in the germline V gene (reference sequence). DNA for the CDR3: TGTGTCAGCAGACAGACCCTCGGACACTCGAACACTGAAGCTTTCTTT. Translating it yields CVSRQTLGHSNTEAFF.

This clone was counted a few times. The J gene is TRBJ1-2, the V gene TRBV19; TRBD1 agrees at 12 bases. The germline CDR1 and CDR2 sequences are LNHDA and SQIVND (reference sequence). With V trimmed by 8 bases and J by 8 bases, 9 bases remained unmatched. The CDR3 is 14 residues long. The CDR3 coding sequence is TGTGCCAGTGGTCGGGACAGGGGGCTTGGGGGCTACACCTTC. This encodes CASGRDRGLGGYTF.

The chain is built from TRBV23-1 and TRBJ2-1, with 11 bases matching TRBD2. Being an ORF, TRBV23-1 has a function that is uncertain. The CDR3 spans 17 residues. J was trimmed by 4 bases and V by 7 bases; bases with no gene match: 12. CDR3 loop: CASTQLAGDKNYNEQFF. For the CDR3, the DNA is TGCGCCAGCACCCAACTAGCGGGAGATAAGAATTACAATGAGCAGTTCTTC.

The chain combines TRBV29-1 with TRBJ2-5; D is undetermined. This CDR3 region has 11 residues. Germline V gene sequence: CDR1 SQVTM, CDR2 ANQGSEA. V was clipped by 5 bases and J by 5 bases, with 9 bases between them. Here the CDR3 DNA reads TGCAGCGTTACCGATGCGGAGACCCAGTACTTC. Translating it yields CSVTDAETQYF.

The chain employs TRBV11-2 and TRBJ2-7, with TRBD1 matching over 9 bases. J lost 2 bases, V lost 5 bases, and 10 bases had no gene match. Germline-derived CDR1 and CDR2 are SGHAT and FQNNGV. CDR3 size: 16 residues. The CDR3 region has the DNA TGTGCCAGCAGCCCGGGCGGGACAGGGCCGACCTACGAGCAGTACTTC. Encoded protein: CASSPGGTGPTYEQYF.

The chain employs TRBV10-1 and TRBJ2-5, with D maybe TRBD2 (5 bases). Looked up from germline, CDR1 is WNHNN and CDR2 is SYGVQD (reference sequence). CDR3 length: 11 amino acids. V lost 11 bases to trimming and J lost 0 bases, with 7 bases between them. As DNA, the CDR3 is TGCGCCGTGACTAACCAAGAGACCCAGTACTTC. It codes for CAVTNQETQYF.

This clone showed up just a few times. The rearrangement joins TRBV4-2 to TRBJ2-7, with 7 bases identical to TRBD2. The CDR3 runs to 16 residues. Per germline, CDR1 LGHNA and CDR2 YNFKEQ. Trimming took 2 bases from V and 2 from J; bases not matched to a gene: 9. The DNA for the CDR3 is TGTGCCAGCAGCCAATCTGGGCTGGGGGGGGCCTACGAGCAGTACTTC. Its protein is CASSQSGLGGAYEQYF.

As for this clone: The junction departs from germline at one end; a sequencing error may be responsible. This sequence joins TRBV30 and TRBJ2-5, with TRBD2 matching over 7 bases. The CDR3 has 16 residues. Germline V gene sequence: CDR1 GTSNPN, CDR2 SVGIG (reference sequence). CDR3 amino acids: CARSVSAGRGIGAQYF. The DNA for the CDR3 is TGTGCCCGGAGTGTCTCTGCTGGGCGGGGGATAGGGGCCCAGTACTTC.

This sequence joins TRBV6-5 and TRBJ1-5, with D tentatively TRBD1 (5 bases). V lost 6 bases, J lost 4 bases, and 10 bases lay in between. Looked up from germline, CDR1 is MNHEY and CDR2 is SVGAGI. CDR3 length: 13 amino acids. The CDR3 DNA is TGTGCCAGCAGAAAAGGGGTAAATCAGCCCCAGCATTTT. It specifies CASRKGVNQPQHF.

The rearrangement links TRBV9 to TRBJ1-3; 7 positions agree with TRBD1. CDR1 SGDLS and CDR2 YYNGEE come from the germline V gene. Trimming took 2 bases from V and 0 from J; bases not matched to a gene: 8. CDR3 size: 17 residues. The CDR3 is CASSVEGAPFSGNTIYF. The CDR3 DNA follows: TGTGCCAGCAGCGTGGAGGGGGCTCCCTTCTCTGGAAACACCATATATTTT.

The chain recombines TRBV2 with TRBJ2-5; TRBD2 matches at 8 bases. The junction had 7 bases not matched to a gene; V was cut back by 2 bases and J by 5 bases. The CDR3 sequence is 15 residues long. From germline, CDR1 is SNHLY and CDR2 FYNNEI. This CDR3 reads CASSEKRGRAETQYF. In DNA, the CDR3 is TGTGCCAGCAGTGAAAAGCGGGGGAGAGCGGAGACCCAGTACTTC.

The rearrangement uses TRBV25-1 and TRBJ2-2, with 8 bases lining up with TRBD1. CDR3 size: 15 residues. Germline values: CDR1 MGHDK, CDR2 SYGVNS. The trim removed 3 bases at V and 4 bases at J, leaving 4 bases unmatched. This CDR3 reads CASSDNRGITGELFF. CDR3 bases: TGTGCCAGCAGTGATAACAGGGGGATCACCGGGGAGCTGTTTTTT. The full variable domain, with the rest looked up from reference TRBV25-1 and TRBJ2-2, is EADIYQTPRYLVIGTGKKITLECSQTMGHDKMYWYQQDPGMELHLIHYSYGVNSTEKGDLSSESTVSRIRTEHFPLTLESARPSHTSQYLCASSDNRGITGELFFGEGSRLTVL.

The chain links TRBV7-2 to TRBJ2-7, with D maybe TRBD2 (6 bases). V was trimmed by 5 bases and J by 6 bases, leaving 23 bases between them. The germline gives CDR1 SGHTA, CDR2 FQGNSA. The CDR3 consists of 16 residues. The CDR3 here is CASSETGTGAYVEQYF. In DNA, the CDR3 is TGTGCCAGCAGCGAAACCGGGACTGGAGCCTATGTCGAGCAGTACTTC.

The J gene is TRBJ1-2, the V gene TRBV6-5, with no clear D. V shed 7 bases and J shed 8 bases, with 20 bases lying between them. Per the germline V gene, CDR1 is MNHEY and CDR2 is SVGAGI. CDR3 length: 14 amino acids. The CDR3 region has the DNA TGTGCCAGCACCCCCTCGAGGGCCCTTGTGGGCTACACCTTC. Residues: CASTPSRALVGYTF.

V and J are TRBV28 and TRBJ1-5, with D possibly being TRBD1 (5 bases). This CDR3 has 12 residues. V was shortened by 5 bases and J by 6 bases, with 8 bases between the two germline ends. The germline V gene encodes CDR1 MDHEN and CDR2 SYDVKM. The CDR3 protein is CASSSRVQPQHF. The CDR3 DNA follows: TGTGCCAGCAGTAGCAGGGTTCAGCCCCAGCATTTT.

Concerning this clone: Within the sample, other DNA sequences also encode this same CDR3. This chain connects TRBV19 to TRBJ1-1; a possible D gene is TRBD1 (5 bases). From germline, CDR1 is LNHDA and CDR2 SQIVND (reference sequence). V shed 2 bases and J shed 1 base, with 8 bases lying between them. The CDR3 has 14 residues. As DNA, the CDR3 is TGTGCCAGTAGTATACAGGGCCCGAACACTGAAGCTTTCTTT. Protein: CASSIQGPNTEAFF.

In this sample, this clone turned up once. J is TRBJ2-7 and V is TRBV7-2; D may be TRBD2 (6 bases). This CDR3 has 16 amino acids. The germline CDR1 and CDR2 sequences are SGHTA and FQGNSA. The V end was cut by 4 bases, the J end by 6 bases, with 22 bases between. CDR3 coding DNA: TGTGCCAGCAGCTCCCTCCCGAGCGGGCGAGGCCCCGAGCAGTACTTC. As protein: CASSSLPSGRGPEQYF.

This clone has just a few counts. V usage is TRBV6-6 and J usage is TRBJ1-3, with 11 nucleotides matching TRBD1. Germline CDR1 MNHNY, CDR2 SVGAGI (reference sequence). The ends lost 11 bases at V and 2 bases at J; junction bases unmatched: 11. The CDR3 has 16 residues. The DNA for the CDR3 is TGTGCCCGCACCCAACCGGGACAGGGGGCTGGAAACACCATATATTTT. Translating gives CARTQPGQGAGNTIYF.

This chain connects TRBV28 to TRBJ1-1; D uncertain. Germline V gene data show CDR1 as MDHEN and CDR2 as SYDVKM. This CDR3 comprises 14 residues. V was cut by 3 bases and J by 1 base, with 9 bases left in between. The CDR3 nucleotides read TGTGCCAGCAGTTTGCTGAGGCCGAACACTGAAGCTTTCTTT. This translates into CASSLLRPNTEAFF. Together with reference TRBV28 and TRBJ1-1, the CDR3 gives the full variable domain: DVKVTQSSRYLVKRTGEKVFLECVQDMDHENMFWYRQDPGLGLRLIYFSYDVKMKEKGDIPEGYSVSREKKERFSLILESASTNQTSMYLCASSLLRPNTEAFFGQGTRLTVV.

The chain carries TRBV30 and TRBJ1-2; D call uncertain. This CDR3 is built from 14 residues. Trimming took off 2 bases at V and 4 bases at J, with 14 bases between the two ends. Germline loops: CDR1 GTSNPN, CDR2 SVGIG (reference sequence). CDR3 protein: CAWSISGSAYGYTF. The DNA of the CDR3 is TGTGCCTGGAGTATCTCCGGCAGCGCCTATGGCTACACCTTC.

This clone was counted a few times. The DNA of the CDR3 is TGCGCCAGCAGCTTAAACGGACAGGCCACTGAAGCTTTCTTT. Its translation is CASSLNGQATEAFF. The chain employs TRBV5-1 and TRBJ1-1, with 7 bases fitting TRBD1. Germline V gene data show CDR1 as SGHRS and CDR2 as YFSETQ. J was trimmed by 4 bases and V by 2 bases; bases with no gene match: 5. The CDR3 totals 14 residues.

The J gene is TRBJ1-1, the V gene TRBV7-2; no reliable D call. V gave up 2 bases and J gave up 6 bases, with 7 bases separating them. Germline V gene sequence: CDR1 SGHTA, CDR2 FQGNSA. This CDR3 is built from 12 residues. CDR3 sequence: CASSLLGPEAFF. The CDR3 coding sequence is TGTGCCAGCAGCTTACTTGGCCCTGAAGCTTTCTTT.